What follows are 15 T cell receptor beta chains derived from one specimen sequenced in a study of T cell responses to AZD1222 COVID-19 vaccine. Clones were read by immunoSEQ multiplex PCR, and TCRdb kept only the in-frame ones, dropping some. This table has roughly 140,000 clones, roughly nine tenths appearing once. Sample: peripheral blood, taken on day 0 of AZD1222 vaccination. Every receptor here comes from an adult in good health.

This clone showed up just once. CDR3 region: CASSRQENYEQYF. The CDR3 nucleotides read TGTGCCAGCAGTCGACAGGAGAACTACGAGCAGTACTTC. The rearrangement links TRBV7-9 to TRBJ2-7, with D perhaps TRBD1 (6 bases). The ends were cut back, 6 bases at V and 3 bases at J, with 12 bases in the middle. The CDR3 runs to 13 residues. CDR1 and CDR2 (germline): SEHNR, FQNEAQ (reference sequence).

The rearrangement uses TRBV4-3 and TRBJ2-3; 7 positions agree with TRBD1. The CDR3 length is 15 residues. Germline CDR1 LGHNA, CDR2 YSLEER. The ends lost 0 bases at V and 6 bases at J; junction bases unmatched: 6. In DNA form, the CDR3 reads TGCGCCAGCAGCCAAGAGCAGGGGGTAGGGGATACGCAGTATTTT. It specifies CASSQEQGVGDTQYF.

The CDR3 DNA is TGTGCCAGCAGCCAAGATACGAGAAATGAAAAACTGTTTTTT. It specifies CASSQDTRNEKLFF. The chain links TRBV4-2 to TRBJ1-4; D unresolved. The length of the CDR3 is 14 residues. Germline-derived CDR1 and CDR2 are LGHNA and YNFKEQ. V was cut by 0 bases and J by 5 bases, with 7 bases left in between.

This clone appeared a single time. The CDR3 sequence is CASSLGQLNTIYF. The CDR3 nucleotides are TGTGCCAGCAGCTTAGGACAGCTAAACACCATATATTTT. V and J are TRBV7-2 and TRBJ1-3; D is possibly TRBD1 (5 bases). Trimming removed 1 base from V and 6 bases from J, with 7 bases in between. Germline loops: CDR1 SGHTA, CDR2 FQGNSA. The CDR3 covers 13 residues.

The chain is built from TRBV7-9 and TRBJ1-1; D gene uncertain. V was clipped by 6 bases and J by 4 bases, with 9 bases between them. The CDR3 loop spans 12 amino acids. CDR1 and CDR2 from the germline V gene are SEHNR and FQNEAQ (reference sequence). The chain's CDR3 is CASRERVTEAFF. DNA of the CDR3: TGTGCCAGCAGAGAAAGAGTCACTGAAGCTTTCTTT.

The chain joins TRBV28 to TRBJ2-2; 9 bases are a match to TRBD2. Germline loops: CDR1 MDHEN, CDR2 SYDVKM. With V trimmed by 6 bases and J by 2 bases, 10 bases remained unmatched. CDR3 length: 17 amino acids. CDR3 in DNA: TGTGCCAGCAGCCCCCTCCGGCTAGCGGGAAACACCGGGGAGCTGTTTTTT. It yields the protein CASSPLRLAGNTGELFF.

CDR3 sequence (DNA): TGTGCCAGCAGTTTAGCGGGAGGGCCTTACGAGCAGTACTTC. This gives the protein CASSLAGGPYEQYF. The chain employs TRBV28 and TRBJ2-7; TRBD2 aligns across 9 bases. CDR1 is MDHEN and CDR2 is SYDVKM in the germline V gene. V shed 2 bases and J 4 bases; nucleotides not matched to a gene: 3. This CDR3 spans 14 amino acids.

This clone was recorded once. The genes are TRBV2 and TRBJ1-1; D not resolved. The germline V gene encodes CDR1 SNHLY and CDR2 FYNNEI. The V and J ends lost 4 bases and 0 bases respectively, with 9 bases between them. This CDR3 has 14 amino acids. The CDR3 DNA is TGTGCCAGCAGTGCCGCGGATCTGAACACTGAAGCTTTCTTT. Translating it yields CASSAADLNTEAFF.

The CDR3 DNA reads as TGTGCCACGGGCCCCGGCACCCAAGAGTACAATGAGCAGTTCTTC. Amino acid sequence: CATGPGTQEYNEQFF. J is TRBJ2-1 and V is TRBV24-1; D not certain. Trimming left V 10 bases short and J 4 bases short, with 19 bases between. Germline CDR1 is KGHDR and CDR2 is SFDVKD. The CDR3 covers 15 residues.

This rearrangement joins TRBV27 to TRBJ2-7, with D unresolved. This CDR3 is built from 15 residues. Per the germline V gene, CDR1 is MNHEY and CDR2 is SMNVEV (reference sequence). V lost 3 bases and J lost 0, with 12 bases in between. The CDR3 loop is CASSFFAPPSYEQYF. The CDR3 coding sequence is TGTGCCAGCAGTTTCTTTGCGCCGCCCTCCTACGAGCAGTACTTC.

The V call is TRBV5-1, the J call TRBJ2-7; 10 nucleotides match TRBD1. V gave up 3 bases and J gave up 2 bases; unmatched junction bases: 5. From germline, CDR1 is SGHRS and CDR2 YFSETQ. The CDR3 consists of 15 residues. The CDR3 region has the DNA TGCGCCAGCAGCTCTACCGGGACAGGGGCCTACGAGCAGTACTTC. Amino acid sequence: CASSSTGTGAYEQYF.

The rearrangement uses TRBV7-9 and TRBJ2-5; 14 bases are shared with TRBD2. From germline, CDR1 is SEHNR and CDR2 FQNEAQ (reference sequence). The length of the CDR3 is 15 residues. V lost 6 bases and J lost 5; bases outside the gene matches: 5. CDR3 nucleotides: TGTGCCAGCAGTCAAGGGACTAGCGGGAGTGAGACCCAGTACTTC. This translates into CASSQGTSGSETQYF.

The chain carries TRBV5-1 and TRBJ2-1, with D perhaps matching TRBD2 (5 bases). V lost 0 bases and J 3 bases, leaving 13 bases between the germline ends. The CDR3 covers 16 residues. The germline CDR1 and CDR2 sequences are SGHRS and YFSETQ. Here the CDR3 DNA reads TGCGCCAGCAGCTTGGGCGCCGGGGTCTTCTACAATGAGCAGTTCTTC. Protein sequence: CASSLGAGVFYNEQFF.

The V call is TRBV11-3, the J call TRBJ1-1; 7 nucleotides match TRBD1. This CDR3 has 16 residues. The V gene's germline CDR1 is SGHNT and CDR2 YENEEA. V lost 5 bases to trimming and J lost 3 bases; unmatched junction nucleotides: 12. The CDR3 loop is CASSLGLRGQDTEAFF. The CDR3 DNA reads as TGTGCCAGCAGCCTGGGCCTTAGGGGGCAAGACACTGAAGCTTTCTTT.

The CDR3 reads CATSDPGQANTGELFF. In nucleotides, the CDR3 is TGTGCCACCAGTGATCCGGGACAGGCTAACACCGGGGAGCTGTTTTTT. This chain connects TRBV24-1 to TRBJ2-2; 8 nucleotides align to TRBD1. V gave up 3 bases and J gave up 2 bases; unmatched junction bases: 4. Germline V CDR1 and CDR2: KGHDR, SFDVKD. This CDR3 spans 16 amino acids.